The subject of this entry is one T cell receptor beta chain. No antigen is known for it. Deletions cut 0 bases from V and 6 bases from J, with 12 bases between. The germline gives CDR1 SGHDT, CDR2 YYEEEE. The length of the CDR3 is 14 residues. This record belongs to a study of cytomegalovirus exposure and HLA in healthy donors. Broader study findings: Published work reported that the classifier diagnosed cytomegalovirus status with high specificity and sensitivity. Sequencing probably produced one cluster of sequence variants that were highly shared.

With 60 Vbeta and 13 Jbeta primers, the PCR was carried out. The assay was immunoSEQ multiplex PCR, and TCRdb's table has in-frame clones only and misses some. The data hold 95,000 to 150,000 clones, with roughly four fifths observed a single time. The rearrangement uses TRBV5-6 and TRBJ1-1; D not certain. Sample: PBMCs. This clonotype was sampled from a man in his forties or fifties in good health and CMV-seronegative. The CDR3 DNA is TGTGCCAGCAGCTTGGGCCCTCCTTCAGCTGAAGCTTTCTTT. The encoded protein is CASSLGPPSAEAFF. The whole variable domain, filled in from reference TRBV5-6 and TRBJ1-1, reads DAGVTQSPTHLIKTRGQQVTLRCSPKSGHDTVSWYQQALGQGPQFIFQYYEEEERQRGNFPDRFSGHQFPNYSSELNVNALLLGDSALYLCASSLGPPSAEAFFGQGTRLTVV.